Listed here are 18 T cell receptor beta chains from one sample, sequenced in a study of T cell repertoires in cytomegalovirus infection. TCRdb re-called the reads with MiXCR, one entry per CDR3 protein. The repertoire consists of 500,000 or so distinct CDR3 sequences, with approximately 16% occurring once and the leading ten covering 24%. The sample was CD8+ T cells from PBMCs. The receptors were gathered from a human donor in good health (CMV status not recorded). Some clones in this sample may be carry-over from other donors' samples.

CDR3 DNA: TGTGCCAGCAGCGGGGGTGTGGATAACAATGAGCAGTTCTTC. Translation gives CASSGGVDNNEQFF. The chain is built from TRBV7-6 and TRBJ2-1; TRBD1 or TRBD2 may be the D gene (5 bases each). Germline V gene lookup returns CDR1 SGHVS and CDR2 FNYEAQ. Deletions cut 5 bases from V and 5 bases from J, with 13 bases between. CDR3 length equals 14 residues. Using reference TRBV7-6 and TRBJ2-1 for the parts outside the CDR3, the full variable domain is GAGVSQSPRYKVTKRGQDVALRCDPISGHVSLYWYRQALGQGPEFLTYFNYEAQQDKSGLPNDRFSAERPEGSISTLTIQRTEQRDSAMYRCASSGGVDNNEQFFGPGTRLTVL.

On this clonotype itself: A much larger clonotype is one base distant, so this may be a read error. CDR3 loop: CASRPLVGGRNDQFF. The CDR3 DNA is TGTGCCAGCAGGCCCCTGGTGGGCGGCCGTAATGATCAGTTCTTC. The V gene is TRBV11-2, the J gene TRBJ2-1; no clear D. CDR3 length: 15 amino acids. Germline V gene lookup returns CDR1 SGHAT and CDR2 FQNNGV.

The CDR3 loop is CASYGQGPRGTEAFF. As DNA, the CDR3 is TGTGCCAGCTATGGACAGGGGCCACGGGGGACTGAAGCTTTCTTT. The chain links TRBV2 to TRBJ1-1; 9 bases line up with TRBD1. The CDR3 is 15 residues long. J was trimmed by 5 bases and V by 8 bases; bases with no gene match: 12. CDR1 and CDR2 (germline): SNHLY, FYNNEI.

In its sample, this clonotype was seen a few times. The rearrangement joins TRBV27 to TRBJ1-6, with D uncertain. In germline, CDR1 is MNHEY, CDR2 SMNVEV (reference sequence). This CDR3 has 13 amino acids. With 2 bases removed from V and 3 bases from J, the gap between germline ends came to 2 bases. CDR3 protein: CASSLLYNSPLHF. CDR3 bases: TGTGCCAGCAGTTTACTCTATAATTCACCCCTCCACTTT.

In nucleotides, the CDR3 is TGTGCCAGTACCAGGGCGGACCAGCCCCAGCATTTT. Protein sequence: CASTRADQPQHF. The J gene is TRBJ1-5, the V gene TRBV19, with D possibly matching TRBD1 (5 bases). This CDR3 has 12 amino acids. Germline CDR1 and CDR2: LNHDA and SQIVND (reference sequence). V was clipped by 7 bases and J by 7 bases, with 11 bases between them.

This clonotype came up a few times. The chain is built from TRBV20-1 and TRBJ2-1, with TRBD2 identical over 9 bases. The V gene's germline CDR1 is DFQATT and CDR2 SNEGSKA (reference sequence). With 0 bases clipped from V and 0 bases from J, the junction kept 3 bases outside the gene matches. This CDR3 is built from 16 residues. DNA of the CDR3: TGCAGTGCTAGAGACGATAGCGGGAGCTCCTACAATGAGCAGTTCTTC. The encoded protein is CSARDDSGSSYNEQFF.

A note on this clonotype: Given a much more abundant clone one base away, this may be a read error. The chain combines TRBV11-2 with TRBJ1-6; D might be TRBD1 (5 bases). The germline V and J ends were trimmed by 2 bases and 8 bases, with 10 bases remaining between them. This CDR3 has 14 amino acids. The germline gives CDR1 SGHAT, CDR2 FQNNGV. This chain's CDR3 is CASSLIGADSPLHF. The DNA for the CDR3 is TGTGCCAGCAGCTTAATTGGGGCTGATTCACCCCTCCACTTT.

This clonotype has a handful of counts. This rearrangement joins TRBV5-5 to TRBJ1-2; the match to TRBD1 covers 7 bases. The CDR3 is 14 residues long. CDR1 SGHKS and CDR2 YYEKEE come from the germline V gene (reference sequence). Trimming at V came to 4 bases and at J to 6 bases, leaving 9 bases not matched to a gene. The CDR3, as DNA: TGTGCCAGCAGCCTTGGGGACAGTTATAATGGCTACACCTTC. Protein sequence: CASSLGDSYNGYTF.

J is TRBJ1-1 and V is TRBV7-9; no firm D call. Germline CDR1 is SEHNR and CDR2 is FQNEAQ (reference sequence). This CDR3 is built from 14 residues. Trimming removed 3 bases from V and 2 bases from J, with 10 bases in between. CDR3 residues: CASSLNAANTEAFF. The CDR3 DNA sequence: TGTGCCAGCAGCTTGAACGCCGCTAACACTGAAGCTTTCTTT.

The chain joins TRBV5-5 to TRBJ2-7, with a tentative D call TRBD2 (5 bases). This CDR3 has 14 residues. Per the germline V gene, CDR1 is SGHKS and CDR2 is YYEKEE (reference sequence). Trimming shortened V by 0 bases and J by 7 bases, and 14 bases separated the two germline ends. The CDR3 bases are TGTGCCAGCAGCTTGGGCGGTCGCGGGCAAGAGCAGTACTTC. Protein: CASSLGGRGQEQYF.

The genes are TRBV6-5 and TRBJ2-4; tentative D call: TRBD2 (6 bases). V was trimmed by 6 bases and J by 1 base, leaving 19 bases between them. Germline loops: CDR1 MNHEY, CDR2 SVGAGI. This CDR3 spans 17 amino acids. CDR3 coding DNA: TGTGCCAGCAGCCCGGGACTGGGAAGTTGGGCCAAAAACATTCAGTACTTC. This codes for CASSPGLGSWAKNIQYF.

This clonotype was seen repeatedly, ten times or more. The chain joins TRBV12-5 to TRBJ2-7; D remains unclear. This CDR3 contains 12 residues. The germline V and J ends were trimmed by 3 bases and 4 bases, with 7 bases remaining between them. Germline lookup yields CDR1 LGHNT and CDR2 FRNRAP. The CDR3 here is CASGLGRYEQYF. The CDR3 DNA sequence: TGTGCTAGTGGTTTAGGGCGATACGAGCAGTACTTC.

This clonotype appeared many times. CDR3 DNA sequence: TGTGCCAGCAGCTCCACCGGGACAGATGGCTACACCTTC. It is translated as CASSSTGTDGYTF. The V call is TRBV7-9, the J call TRBJ1-2, with 7 bases identical to TRBD1. CDR1 is SEHNR, CDR2 FQNEAQ, per germline (reference sequence). V was clipped by 4 bases and J by 6 bases; unmatched bases: 5. This CDR3 has 13 residues.

This chain connects TRBV27 to TRBJ1-1; weak D call: TRBD1 (5 bases). V lost 6 bases and J 0 bases, leaving 14 bases between the germline ends. This CDR3 has 15 residues. The germline V gene has CDR1 MNHEY and CDR2 SMNVEV (reference sequence). The CDR3 sequence is CASSPGAEMNTEAFF. CDR3 in DNA: TGTGCCAGCAGCCCTGGGGCAGAAATGAACACTGAAGCTTTCTTT.

This clonotype occurred many times. The chain links TRBV14 to TRBJ2-1; D unclear. Trimming removed 6 bases at V and 0 bases at J, with 6 bases between. This CDR3 region has 13 residues. Germline V gene sequence: CDR1 SGHDN, CDR2 FVKESK. CDR3 bases: TGTGCCAGCAGACTGACCTCCTACAATGAGCAGTTCTTC. This encodes CASRLTSYNEQFF.

At least ten counts were recorded for this clonotype. The chain couples TRBV7-9 to TRBJ2-7; 9 nucleotides line up with TRBD2. Germline V gives CDR1 SEHNR, CDR2 FQNEAQ (reference sequence). This CDR3 is 15 amino acids long. V lost 6 bases and J lost 1; bases outside the gene matches: 7. In DNA form, the CDR3 reads TGTGCCAGCAGTTCCCTAGCGGGAATGTCCTACGAGCAGTACTTC. The encoded protein is CASSSLAGMSYEQYF.

This clonotype was counted only a few times. The chain couples TRBV5-1 to TRBJ1-5; D remains unclear. Trimming cost V 0 bases and J 5 bases, with 9 bases left between them. This CDR3 has 14 amino acids. CDR1 and CDR2 from the germline V gene are SGHRS and YFSETQ. In nucleotides, the CDR3 is TGCGCCAGCAGCTTGGAAGGGTACGATCAGCCCCAGCATTTT. Protein sequence: CASSLEGYDQPQHF.

The CDR3 nucleotides are TGTGCCAGCAGGCCTAGTCCCCTAGGGGCCTACGAGCAGTACTTC. As protein: CASRPSPLGAYEQYF. The chain links TRBV6-5 to TRBJ2-7, with D tentatively TRBD1 (5 bases). From germline, CDR1 is MNHEY and CDR2 SVGAGI. Deletions cut 6 bases from V and 2 bases from J, with 17 bases between. The length of the CDR3 is 15 residues.